Shown below are 6 T cell receptor beta chains from a single sample sequenced in a study of response to subunit inactivated influenza vaccine. Via MiXCR, TCRdb re-called the RT-PCR reads, giving one row per CDR3 protein. Of roughly 700,000 distinct CDR3 sequences listed, about 15% are singletons. This sample comprised PBMCs from blood, obtained less than 13 days after vaccination. The receptors here all came from a man aged 45-60 years who received an inactivated influenza vaccine.

This clonotype was counted only a few times. The chain uses TRBV6-1 and TRBJ2-6, with a weak D call TRBD2 (5 bases). CDR1 MNHNS and CDR2 SASEGT come from the germline V gene. This CDR3 has 14 residues. The V end lost 7 bases, the J end lost 4 bases, and 11 bases lay between the germline ends. CDR3 amino acids: CASNPPGGANVLTF. The CDR3 region has the DNA TGTGCCAGCAACCCACCGGGAGGGGCCAACGTCCTGACTTTC.

In its sample, this clonotype was seen a few times. This rearrangement joins TRBV24-1 to TRBJ2-7, with 9 bases aligning to TRBD1. The germline V gene has CDR1 KGHDR and CDR2 SFDVKD. This CDR3 has 11 residues. V gave up 9 bases and J gave up 5 bases; unmatched junction bases: 1. The CDR3 DNA reads as TGTGCCACCGGGACAGGGAACGAGCAGTACTTC. It translates to CATGTGNEQYF.

This chain joins TRBV7-6 and TRBJ2-3; D is perhaps TRBD2 (5 bases). CDR3 size: 16 residues. The germline V and J ends were trimmed by 2 bases and 0 bases, with 12 bases remaining between them. Germline CDR1 and CDR2: SGHVS and FNYEAQ. The CDR3 region is CASSLSRGRSTDTQYF. CDR3 sequence (DNA): TGTGCCAGCAGCTTATCGCGAGGGCGCAGCACAGATACGCAGTATTTT.

The sample holds a few counts of this clonotype. V gene TRBV4-2 combines with J gene TRBJ1-2; possible D gene TRBD1, 5 bases. The CDR3 is made up of 15 amino acids. Germline CDR1 LGHNA, CDR2 YNFKEQ. Trimming removed 0 bases at V and 6 bases at J, with 14 bases between. The CDR3 DNA follows: TGTGCCAGCAGCCAAGATCGGACACCTGGGCATGGCTACACCTTC. This translates into CASSQDRTPGHGYTF.

The rearrangement uses TRBV6-2 or TRBV6-3 and TRBJ1-4; D is perhaps TRBD1 (6 bases). The V end was cut by 2 bases, the J end by 8 bases, with 21 bases between. Germline V lookup: CDR1 MNHEY, CDR2 SVGEGT. This CDR3 contains 17 residues. The CDR3, as DNA: TGTGCCAGCAGTTACGGCCAAACAGGGAGAGGAAACGAAAAACTGTTTTTT. It translates to CASSYGQTGRGNEKLFF.

This chain joins TRBV3-1 and TRBJ2-1; 7 bases agree with TRBD2. CDR1 is LGHDT, CDR2 YNNKEL, per germline (reference sequence). The CDR3 loop spans 17 amino acids. With 1 base clipped from V and 7 bases from J, the junction kept 13 bases outside the gene matches. The CDR3 DNA sequence: TGTGCCAGCAGCCAAGGACCAACGGGAGGAGGAGTGAATGAGCAGTTCTTC. Its protein is CASSQGPTGGGVNEQFF.